This entry lists 10 T cell receptor beta chains sequenced from one sample in a study of early T cells in non-severe SARS-CoV-2 infection. TCRdb re-analysed the 5' RACE reads in MiXCR, keeping a single row per CDR3 protein. The table has more than 45,000 distinct CDR3 sequences, around 6% seen once. Material for sequencing was whole blood. The receptors originated from an adult who was a healthcare worker with PCR-confirmed SARS-CoV-2 infection or an uninfected control (not recorded which).

This clonotype was detected ten times or more. The gene calls are TRBV6-1 and TRBJ1-5; D perhaps matches TRBD1 (5 bases). Germline V gene data show CDR1 as MNHNS and CDR2 as SASEGT. V gave up 6 bases and J gave up 3 bases, with 12 bases separating them. The CDR3 spans 14 residues. The CDR3 region is CASSIRGDNQPQHF. CDR3 nucleotides: TGTGCCAGCAGCATCCGGGGCGACAATCAGCCCCAGCATTTT.

This clonotype was observed many times. The chain couples TRBV7-9 to TRBJ2-1; 7 bases match TRBD2. With V trimmed by 4 bases and J by 3 bases, 9 bases remained unmatched. The length of the CDR3 is 16 residues. Per the germline V gene, CDR1 is SEHNR and CDR2 is FQNEAQ (reference sequence). CDR3 sequence (DNA): TGTGCCAGCAGCTCTGGGCCGGCGGGAGACTACAATGAGCAGTTCTTC. This sequence encodes CASSSGPAGDYNEQFF.

In this sample, this clonotype turned up many times. The chain links TRBV7-6 to TRBJ2-3, with D unresolved. Germline V gene lookup returns CDR1 SGHVS and CDR2 FNYEAQ. The CDR3 totals 14 residues. Trimming shortened V by 2 bases and J by 2 bases, and 8 bases separated the two germline ends. Here the CDR3 reads CASSLMGLTDTQYF. The CDR3 bases are TGTGCCAGCAGCTTAATGGGCCTCACAGATACGCAGTATTTT.

The chain recombines TRBV4-1 with TRBJ2-3; D unclear. Germline values: CDR1 MGHRA, CDR2 YSYEKL. The CDR3 length is 16 residues. The V end was cut by 1 base, the J end by 2 bases, with 13 bases between. CDR3 region: CASSQVPPPYTDTQYF. CDR3 sequence (DNA): TGCGCCAGCAGCCAAGTACCACCCCCTTACACAGATACGCAGTATTTT.

This clonotype was detected only a few times. This chain uses TRBV6-6 with TRBJ2-7, with 7 bases lining up with TRBD2. This CDR3 has 13 residues. V dropped 3 bases and J dropped 7; count of bases not matched to a gene: 6. CDR1 is MNHNY, CDR2 SVGAGI, per germline (reference sequence). The CDR3 sequence is CASSYWGGGEQYF. The CDR3 DNA reads TGTGCCAGCAGTTATTGGGGGGGAGGAGAGCAGTACTTC.

This chain uses TRBV7-8 with TRBJ1-6, with D perhaps TRBD1 (6 bases). The CDR3 totals 13 residues. Trimming pared 11 bases from V and 6 bases from J, leaving 14 bases between. Germline V CDR1 and CDR2: SGHVS, FQNEAQ. Here the CDR3 DNA reads TGTGCCTCAGGGGCAGGGAGTAATTCACCCCTCCACTTT. Translation gives CASGAGSNSPLHF.

This clonotype was observed at least ten times. The chain joins TRBV7-3 to TRBJ1-2, with no clear D. Germline V lookup: CDR1 SGHTA, CDR2 FQGTGA. CDR3 length: 16 residues. Trimming removed 4 bases from V and 7 bases from J, with 22 bases in between. Here the CDR3 reads CASSSPRAIFVPGYTF. The CDR3 coding sequence is TGTGCCAGCAGCTCGCCCCGGGCAATCTTCGTGCCTGGCTACACCTTC.

At least ten counts were recorded for this clonotype. This chain uses TRBV5-1 with TRBJ2-7, with 11 positions matching TRBD2. The CDR3 sequence is 15 residues long. The ends lost 0 bases at V and 7 bases at J; junction bases unmatched: 6. The V gene's germline CDR1 is SGHRS and CDR2 YFSETQ. The CDR3 region has the DNA TGCGCCAGCAGCTTGGGACTAGCGGGGTTCCAAGAGCAGTACTTC. Protein: CASSLGLAGFQEQYF.

This clonotype came up many times. The gene calls are TRBV27 and TRBJ1-2; D gene ambiguous. Germline V gene data show CDR1 as MNHEY and CDR2 as SMNVEV (reference sequence). V was shortened by 6 bases and J by 2 bases, with 7 bases between the two germline ends. The CDR3 extends over 12 amino acids. Here the CDR3 reads CASRGSNYGYTF. The DNA for the CDR3 is TGTGCCAGCAGGGGTTCCAACTATGGCTACACCTTC.

This clonotype was found many times. The V call is TRBV6-5, the J call TRBJ1-2; D is undetermined. This CDR3 spans 12 amino acids. Germline CDR1 reads MNHEY; CDR2 reads SVGAGI. Deletions cut 6 bases from V and 1 base from J, with 6 bases between. CDR3 coding DNA: TGTGCCAGCAGGACGTATAACTATGGCTACACCTTC. Amino acids: CASRTYNYGYTF.